The 26 T cell receptor beta chains below were found in one sample sequenced in a study of vaccination and CD4 T cells after COVID-19. CD4+ T cells that had been cultured provided DNA sequenced with the Oncomine TCR Beta short-read assay. TCRdb independently ran MiXCR on the PCR reads; one entry per CDR3 protein. The table includes 7,800 or so distinct CDR3 sequences, less than 60% detected once. Indicated treatment: approximately 9-day PBMC culture with coronavirus spike peptide pools or control peptides (ViraFEST assay). No antigen has been identified for these receptors. Source material: CD4+ T cells from blood, cultured in vitro. The receptors come from a human donor who had recovered from COVID-19.

The rearrangement uses TRBV20-1 and TRBJ2-1, with 10 bases identical to TRBD2. The ends lost 5 bases at V and 2 bases at J; junction bases unmatched: 9. The CDR3 loop spans 16 amino acids. The germline V gene has CDR1 DFQATT and CDR2 SNEGSKA (reference sequence). CDR3 loop: CSAWASGSRTYNEQFF. The CDR3 DNA sequence: TGCAGTGCTTGGGCTAGCGGGAGTCGGACCTACAATGAGCAGTTCTTC.

The rearrangement joins TRBV6-1 to TRBJ2-7; 7 nucleotides line up with TRBD1. J was trimmed by 2 bases and V by 6 bases; bases with no gene match: 7. This CDR3 contains 14 residues. CDR1 and CDR2 (germline): MNHNS, SASEGT. The CDR3 DNA reads TGTGCCAGCAGAAGGGACAGCAAAACCTACGAGCAGTACTTC. Translation gives CASRRDSKTYEQYF.

The genes are TRBV20-1 and TRBJ1-2; 7 bases align to TRBD1. The CDR3 length is 14 residues. The trim removed 6 bases at V and 8 bases at J, leaving 15 bases unmatched. The germline CDR1 and CDR2 sequences are DFQATT and SNEGSKA (reference sequence). CDR3: CSAARDRPKVGYTF. CDR3 nucleotides: TGCAGTGCCGCCCGGGACAGACCCAAGGTGGGCTACACCTTC.

This clonotype was detected only a few times. V is TRBV20-1 and J is TRBJ1-6; the D gene is possibly TRBD1 (5 bases). V lost 6 bases to trimming and J lost 0 bases, with 12 bases between them. The CDR3 covers 15 residues. Germline V gene data show CDR1 as DFQATT and CDR2 as SNEGSKA (reference sequence). The CDR3: CSAPGGSSYNSPLHF. CDR3 sequence (DNA): TGCAGTGCCCCCGGGGGGAGCTCCTATAATTCACCCCTCCACTTT.

The chain joins TRBV6-1 to TRBJ1-4; 7 bases map to TRBD1. The CDR3 is made up of 18 amino acids. Germline CDR1 reads MNHNS; CDR2 reads SASEGT. J gave up 15 bases and V 2 bases, and 24 bases lay outside the gene matches. This chain's CDR3 is CASSEKTGEDRLRREVFF. The CDR3 DNA is TGTGCCAGCAGTGAAAAAACGGGGGAGGACAGGTTGAGACGGGAAGTGTTTTTT.

V gene TRBV6-1 combines with J gene TRBJ1-5; TRBD1 matches 9 bases. The J segment lost 7 bases and the V segment lost 5 bases, leaving 9 bases of the junction unmatched. This CDR3 spans 15 amino acids. Germline CDR1 reads MNHNS; CDR2 reads SASEGT. The chain's CDR3 is CASSRDRDAWQPQHF. DNA for the CDR3: TGTGCCAGCAGTCGGGACAGGGATGCGTGGCAGCCCCAGCATTTT.

V gene TRBV6-1 combines with J gene TRBJ2-5; 9 bases fit TRBD2. J lost 5 bases, V lost 8 bases, and 9 bases had no gene match. The CDR3 runs 14 residues. Germline V gene lookup returns CDR1 MNHNS and CDR2 SASEGT. The CDR3 sequence is CASRLAGVGETQYF. The CDR3 coding sequence is TGTGCCAGCCGGTTAGCGGGAGTCGGGGAGACCCAGTACTTC.

This clonotype was recorded only once. The V gene is TRBV20-1, the J gene TRBJ2-3; D is uncertain. The CDR3 consists of 13 residues. Per the germline V gene, CDR1 is DFQATT and CDR2 is SNEGSKA (reference sequence). With 3 bases removed from V and 3 bases from J, the gap between germline ends came to 10 bases. For the CDR3, the DNA is TGCAGTGCTAGCAGCTACGTGACAGATACGCAGTATTTT. Translation gives CSASSYVTDTQYF.

The table lists this clonotype with a count of one. The rearrangement links TRBV12-3 or TRBV12-4 to TRBJ2-3; D is undetermined. Trimming pared 8 bases from V and 0 bases from J, leaving 9 bases between. The CDR3 loop spans 13 amino acids. This chain's CDR3 is CASGPSSTDTQYF. As DNA, the CDR3 is TGTGCCAGCGGCCCTTCTAGCACAGATACGCAGTATTTT.

The genes are TRBV2 and TRBJ2-6; D is uncertain. CDR1 and CDR2 (germline): SNHLY, FYNNEI. Deletions cut 6 bases from V and 0 bases from J, with 6 bases between. The CDR3 contains 14 residues. The CDR3 here is CASSSNSGANVLTF. In nucleotides, the CDR3 is TGTGCCAGCAGCTCGAACTCTGGGGCCAACGTCCTGACTTTC.

V is TRBV27 and J is TRBJ2-7; D not certain. CDR1 is MNHEY, CDR2 SMNVEV, per germline (reference sequence). The CDR3 is made up of 15 amino acids. Trimming took off 2 bases at V and 4 bases at J, with 15 bases between the two ends. The CDR3 region is CASSLNGFLRYEQYF. CDR3 DNA: TGTGCCAGCAGTTTAAATGGGTTTCTGCGATACGAGCAGTACTTC.

This clonotype was seen a few times. The chain recombines TRBV2 with TRBJ2-1; 10 bases fit TRBD2. This CDR3 contains 14 residues. Germline V gene lookup returns CDR1 SNHLY and CDR2 FYNNEI. V trimming: 6 bases; J trimming: 4 bases; junction bases outside the gene matches: 3. The CDR3 sequence: CASSLAGAYNEQFF. The CDR3 DNA follows: TGTGCCAGCAGCCTAGCGGGGGCATACAATGAGCAGTTCTTC. The full variable domain, with the rest looked up from reference TRBV2 and TRBJ2-1, is EPEVTQTPSHQVTQMGQEVILRCVPISNHLYFYWYRQILGQKVEFLVSFYNNEISEKSEIFDDQFSVERPDGSNFTLKIRSTKLEDSAMYFCASSLAGAYNEQFFGPGTRLTVL.

This clonotype is a singleton in its sample. V gene TRBV6-2 or TRBV6-3 combines with J gene TRBJ1-1; the D gene is possibly TRBD1 (6 bases). Germline V CDR1 and CDR2: MNHEY, SVGEGT. The V gene lost 6 bases and the J gene lost 4 bases, with 18 bases spanning the gap. CDR3 length: 15 residues. The DNA of the CDR3 is TGTGCCAGCAGGAACCCCGGGGGCCGGGGCACTGAAGCTTTCTTT. It specifies CASRNPGGRGTEAFF.

The chain couples TRBV5-6 to TRBJ2-7, with 10 bases aligning to TRBD2. Germline V gene sequence: CDR1 SGHDT, CDR2 YYEEEE. This CDR3 region has 16 residues. Trimming cost V 0 bases and J 2 bases; bases outside gene matches: 5. The CDR3 is CASSLEGLAGAYEQYF. The CDR3 nucleotides are TGTGCCAGCAGCTTGGAAGGCCTAGCGGGGGCCTACGAGCAGTACTTC.

In the case of this clonotype: One junction end disagrees with the germline gene, perhaps due to a read error. The rearrangement joins TRBV12-5 to TRBJ2-1; D ambiguous. CDR1 LGHNT and CDR2 FRNRAP come from the germline V gene. This CDR3 is 13 amino acids long. The CDR3 reads CATGTAGMDEQFF. CDR3 bases: TGTGCTACTGGTACGGCAGGCATGGATGAGCAGTTCTTC.

V gene TRBV7-6 combines with J gene TRBJ2-3; D possibly corresponds to TRBD1 (7 bases). The germline gives CDR1 SGHVS, CDR2 FNYEAQ. V was pared by 1 base and J by 3 bases, with 14 bases between. CDR3 length equals 16 residues. The CDR3 DNA is TGTGCCAGCAGCTTAGGGCGGGGACAGCCGACAGATACGCAGTATTTT. It translates to CASSLGRGQPTDTQYF.

The chain recombines TRBV11-3 with TRBJ2-1; 11 bases agree with TRBD2. With 5 bases clipped from V and 9 bases from J, the junction kept 9 bases outside the gene matches. The CDR3 covers 15 residues. CDR1 is SGHNT and CDR2 is YENEEA in the germline V gene. CDR3: CASSPTSGSLGEQFF. CDR3 in DNA: TGTGCCAGCAGCCCTACTAGCGGGAGTCTGGGTGAGCAGTTCTTC.

V usage is TRBV20-1 and J usage is TRBJ2-1, with TRBD2 matching 10 bases. J gave up 6 bases and V 1 base, and 0 bases lay outside the gene matches. There are 13 residues in the CDR3. Per the germline V gene, CDR1 is DFQATT and CDR2 is SNEGSKA (reference sequence). CDR3 nucleotide sequence: TGCAGTGCTAGAGGACTAGCGGGCAATGAGCAGTTCTTC. This sequence encodes CSARGLAGNEQFF.

The chain combines TRBV2 with TRBJ1-2; 9 nucleotides match TRBD1. The ends lost 6 bases at V and 3 bases at J; junction bases unmatched: 2. Germline V gene data show CDR1 as SNHLY and CDR2 as FYNNEI. CDR3 length: 13 amino acids. CDR3 protein: CASSRDRDYGYTF. The CDR3 nucleotides read TGTGCCAGCAGCAGGGACAGGGACTATGGCTACACCTTC.

The chain couples TRBV20-1 to TRBJ1-1; D might be TRBD1 (6 bases). Germline CDR1 and CDR2: DFQATT and SNEGSKA (reference sequence). The CDR3 spans 11 residues. V lost 5 bases and J lost 6, with 10 bases in between. The CDR3 nucleotides read TGCAGTGCTTACAGGGACGCTGAAGCTTTCTTT. Translating gives CSAYRDAEAFF.

This clonotype was detected a few times. The J gene is TRBJ1-3, the V gene TRBV20-1; D call uncertain. CDR3 length: 13 residues. Germline-derived CDR1 and CDR2 are DFQATT and SNEGSKA (reference sequence). The DNA for the CDR3 is TGCAGCGTACCGACCACGCGTGGAAACACCATATATTTT. Translated, it gives CSVPTTRGNTIYF.

The rearrangement links TRBV19 to TRBJ1-2; 8 bases line up with TRBD1. The CDR3 loop spans 15 amino acids. Looked up from germline, CDR1 is LNHDA and CDR2 is SQIVND (reference sequence). V lost 5 bases to trimming and J lost 8 bases; unmatched junction nucleotides: 13. The CDR3 nucleotides read TGTGCCAGTAGTGTTGGTTGGCAGGGGGCGACAGGCTACACCTTC. This sequence encodes CASSVGWQGATGYTF. The whole variable domain, filled in from reference TRBV19 and TRBJ1-2, reads DGGITQSPKYLFRKEGQNVTLSCEQNLNHDAMYWYRQDPGQGLRLIYYSQIVNDFQKGDIAEGYSVSREKKESFPLTVTSAQKNPTAFYLCASSVGWQGATGYTFGSGTRLTVV.

The sample holds a few counts of this clonotype. The V gene is TRBV28, the J gene TRBJ1-5; no firm D call. Germline lookup yields CDR1 MDHEN and CDR2 SYDVKM. Trimming stripped 10 bases from V and 2 bases from J, with 12 bases between. CDR3 length: 13 residues. This chain's CDR3 is CATRQGGNQPQHF. Here the CDR3 DNA reads TGTGCCACCCGACAAGGTGGCAATCAGCCCCAGCATTTT.

This sequence joins TRBV6-1 and TRBJ2-7, with D perhaps assigned TRBD1 or TRBD2 (7 bases each). V was shortened by 2 bases and J by 6 bases, with 17 bases between the two germline ends. CDR1 and CDR2 from the germline V gene are MNHNS and SASEGT. The CDR3 consists of 15 residues. CDR3 in DNA: TGTGCCAGCAGTGAAACGACAGGGAGGGGCGGCGAGCAGTACTTC. It specifies CASSETTGRGGEQYF.

The chain employs TRBV20-1 and TRBJ1-1, with D unresolved. The CDR3 totals 14 residues. Germline values: CDR1 DFQATT, CDR2 SNEGSKA (reference sequence). V was trimmed by 3 bases and J by 2 bases, leaving 13 bases between them. CDR3 sequence: CSARKTQSNTEAFF. CDR3 sequence (DNA): TGCAGTGCTAGGAAGACCCAGAGTAACACTGAAGCTTTCTTT.

V gene TRBV30 combines with J gene TRBJ1-1; D ambiguous. The V and J ends lost 4 bases and 6 bases respectively, with 9 bases between them. Germline V gene data show CDR1 as GTSNPN and CDR2 as SVGIG (reference sequence). The CDR3 length is 11 residues. The CDR3 region is CAWNRDSEAFF. The CDR3 nucleotides are TGTGCCTGGAACCGAGACTCTGAAGCTTTCTTT. The complete variable domain, with remaining parts taken from reference TRBV30 and TRBJ1-1, reads SQTIHQWPATLVQPVGSPLSLECTVEGTSNPNLYWYRQAAGRGLQLLFYSVGIGQISSEVPQNLSASRPQDRQFILSSKKLLLSDSGFYLCAWNRDSEAFFGQGTRLTVV.